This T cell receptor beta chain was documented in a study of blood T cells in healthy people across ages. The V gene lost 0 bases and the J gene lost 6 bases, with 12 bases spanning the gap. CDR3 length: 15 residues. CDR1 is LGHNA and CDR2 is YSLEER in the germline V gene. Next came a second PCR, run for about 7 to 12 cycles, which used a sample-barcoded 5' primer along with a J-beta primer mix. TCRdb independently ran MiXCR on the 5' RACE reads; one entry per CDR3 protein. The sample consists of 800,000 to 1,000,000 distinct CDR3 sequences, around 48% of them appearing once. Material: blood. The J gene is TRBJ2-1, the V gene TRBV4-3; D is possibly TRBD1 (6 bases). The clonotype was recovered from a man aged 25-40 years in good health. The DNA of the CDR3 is TGCGCCAGCAGCCAAGATTCTTCCAGGGGCAATGAGCAGTTCTTC. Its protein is CASSQDSSRGNEQFF.